A single sample is the source of the 22 T cell receptor beta chains below, sequenced in a study of T cell responses to AZD1222 COVID-19 vaccine. Sequencing used immunoSEQ multiplex PCR; TCRdb keeps in-frame clones, though not all of them. The data show some 120,000 clones, around 93% seen once. Sequencing was performed on peripheral blood, taken on day 0 of AZD1222 vaccination. These TCRs come from an adult in good health.

The chain combines TRBV6-5 with TRBJ1-2, with a tentative D call TRBD1 (6 bases). This CDR3 is built from 15 residues. V lost 6 bases and J lost 2, with 16 bases in between. Germline values: CDR1 MNHEY, CDR2 SVGAGI. The DNA of the CDR3 is TGTGCCAGCAGGACTCAGGGGACTCTAAACTATGGCTACACCTTC. Translation gives CASRTQGTLNYGYTF.

The DNA of the CDR3 is TGTGCCAGCTCACCAGCAAGGTACAATGAGCAGTTCTTC. It codes for CASSPARYNEQFF. This rearrangement joins TRBV18 to TRBJ2-1, with D uncertain. The ends were cut back, 2 bases at V and 4 bases at J, with 6 bases in the middle. The CDR3 length is 13 residues. Germline V lookup: CDR1 KGHSH, CDR2 LQKENI.

The chain is built from TRBV18 and TRBJ2-1; D is unresolved. Trimming pared 0 bases from V and 8 bases from J, leaving 14 bases between. The V gene's germline CDR1 is KGHSH and CDR2 LQKENI. The CDR3 is made up of 15 amino acids. Here the CDR3 DNA reads TGTGCCAGCTCACCACCCTCTTACCGTCGGGATGAGCAGTTCTTC. This sequence encodes CASSPPSYRRDEQFF.

The chain employs TRBV19 and TRBJ2-2; D gene unclear. The germline V gene has CDR1 LNHDA and CDR2 SQIVND (reference sequence). Trimming removed 3 bases at V and 3 bases at J, with 32 bases between. The CDR3 runs to 22 residues. The CDR3: CASSIISVLGKVPYSDTGELFF. The CDR3 nucleotides read TGTGCCAGTAGTATTATTTCTGTTCTTGGGAAAGTTCCATATTCGGACACCGGGGAGCTGTTTTTT.

The chain uses TRBV2 and TRBJ2-1; D gene uncertain. Germline CDR1 and CDR2: SNHLY and FYNNEI. Deletions cut 5 bases from V and 6 bases from J, with 11 bases between. The CDR3 length is 13 residues. CDR3 loop: CASSPNSPNEQFF. CDR3 DNA sequence: TGTGCCAGCAGTCCCAACTCTCCCAATGAGCAGTTCTTC.

This sequence joins TRBV4-2 and TRBJ2-5; D is unresolved. From germline, CDR1 is LGHNA and CDR2 YNFKEQ. V was cut by 0 bases and J by 5 bases, with 13 bases left in between. This CDR3 has 15 amino acids. CDR3 DNA sequence: TGTGCCAGCAGCCAAGATCTGTCTCCCCAGGAGACCCAGTACTTC. This encodes CASSQDLSPQETQYF.

This chain links TRBV30 with TRBJ2-5; 8 positions agree with TRBD2. Germline CDR1 is GTSNPN and CDR2 is SVGIG (reference sequence). The CDR3 loop spans 15 amino acids. Trimming removed 0 bases from V and 1 base from J; junction bases left unmatched: 4. CDR3 DNA sequence: TGTGCCTGGAGTGTACTAGCGGTCTTCCAAGAGACCCAGTACTTC. Its protein product is CAWSVLAVFQETQYF.

This chain connects TRBV2 to TRBJ1-5; possible D gene TRBD1, 5 bases. The ends were cut back, 4 bases at V and 8 bases at J, with 21 bases in the middle. This CDR3 region has 16 residues. CDR1 is SNHLY, CDR2 FYNNEI, per germline. CDR3 in DNA: TGTGCCAGCAGTGCAAGGCCCCAGGGAAATGAAGAGCCCCAGCATTTT. It encodes CASSARPQGNEEPQHF.

This sequence joins TRBV7-9 and TRBJ2-1; no clear D gene. V dropped 3 bases and J dropped 1 base, with 7 bases sitting between them. There are 14 residues in the CDR3. Germline CDR1 and CDR2: SEHNR and FQNEAQ (reference sequence). CDR3 sequence reads: CASSFSSSYNEQFF. As DNA, the CDR3 is TGTGCCAGCAGCTTTAGCTCGTCCTACAATGAGCAGTTCTTC.

The gene calls are TRBV3-1 (or the pseudogene TRBV3-2) and TRBJ1-1; D is perhaps TRBD1 (5 bases). Germline V gives CDR1 LGHDT, CDR2 YNNKEL (reference sequence). The CDR3 runs 14 residues. The germline V and J ends were trimmed by 1 base and 3 bases, with 9 bases remaining between them. The DNA of the CDR3 is TGTGCCAGCAGCCAAGCGGGAGGGGACACTGAAGCTTTCTTT. Protein sequence: CASSQAGGDTEAFF.

The chain carries TRBV28 and TRBJ2-7; D might be TRBD2 (6 bases). Trimming stripped 10 bases from V and 4 bases from J, with 14 bases between. CDR3 length equals 12 residues. The germline V gene encodes CDR1 MDHEN and CDR2 SYDVKM. The CDR3 loop reads CATSAGRYEQYF. The CDR3 DNA reads TGTGCCACATCCGCGGGACGGTACGAGCAGTACTTC.

The V and J genes are TRBV25-1 and TRBJ2-5; 11 bases agree with TRBD2. V was clipped by 7 bases and J by 5 bases; unmatched bases: 9. The CDR3 consists of 15 residues. Germline V gene data show CDR1 as MGHDK and CDR2 as SYGVNS. The DNA for the CDR3 is TGTGCCAGCACAGACACCGGGACTAGCGGTGAGACCCAGTACTTC. Translated, it gives CASTDTGTSGETQYF. The whole variable domain, filled in from reference TRBV25-1 and TRBJ2-5, reads EADIYQTPRYLVIGTGKKITLECSQTMGHDKMYWYQQDPGMELHLIHYSYGVNSTEKGDLSSESTVSRIRTEHFPLTLESARPSHTSQYLCASTDTGTSGETQYFGPGTRLLVL.

V gene TRBV6-1 combines with J gene TRBJ2-1; TRBD1 or TRBD2 may be the D gene (6 bases each). Germline CDR1 MNHNS, CDR2 SASEGT. The CDR3 contains 15 residues. The ends were cut back, 1 base at V and 1 base at J, with 8 bases in the middle. For the CDR3, the DNA is TGTGCCAGCAGTGAAGTAGGGGGGTCCTACAATGAGCAGTTCTTC. This encodes CASSEVGGSYNEQFF.

The chain uses TRBV28 and TRBJ2-1; D gene unclear. The CDR3 consists of 12 residues. Trimming took 5 bases from V and 15 from J, leaving 17 bases between them. Germline V gene sequence: CDR1 MDHEN, CDR2 SYDVKM. The CDR3 sequence: CASSPTSNWGFF. The CDR3 DNA sequence: TGTGCCAGCAGTCCAACTTCTAACTGGGGGTTCTTC.

This chain joins TRBV28 and TRBJ1-5; D gene uncertain. The CDR3 is 12 amino acids. The germline V gene encodes CDR1 MDHEN and CDR2 SYDVKM. V was shortened by 7 bases and J by 7 bases, with 11 bases between the two germline ends. Here the CDR3 DNA reads TGTGCCAGCAACCTGGGGTGGCAGCCCCAGCATTTT. Translation gives CASNLGWQPQHF.

V gene TRBV5-1 combines with J gene TRBJ2-1; D could derive from TRBD1 or TRBD2 (5 bases each). This CDR3 contains 17 residues. The germline CDR1 and CDR2 sequences are SGHRS and YFSETQ. V was cut by 3 bases and J by 4 bases, with 20 bases left in between. The CDR3 spells CASSSAGAPNLYNEQFF. DNA for the CDR3: TGCGCCAGCAGCTCCGCCGGGGCTCCAAATCTTTACAATGAGCAGTTCTTC.

Only a few counts were recorded for this clone. The J gene is TRBJ2-7, the V gene TRBV28; 9 bases line up with TRBD2. Trimming at V came to 6 bases and at J to 0 bases, leaving 3 bases not matched to a gene. The CDR3 is 14 residues long. Germline loops: CDR1 MDHEN, CDR2 SYDVKM. The CDR3 coding sequence is TGTGCCAGCAGGTCGACTAGCGGCTCCTACGAGCAGTACTTC. This translates into CASRSTSGSYEQYF.

J is TRBJ1-1 and V is TRBV28; D unresolved. V gave up 6 bases and J gave up 8 bases, with 10 bases separating them. Per germline, CDR1 MDHEN and CDR2 SYDVKM. This CDR3 has 11 amino acids. The CDR3 is CASSNRLEAFF. CDR3 coding DNA: TGTGCCAGCAGCAACCGGTTAGAAGCTTTCTTT.

This clone was detected only once. The V call is TRBV11-3, the J call TRBJ2-7; weak D call: TRBD1 (6 bases). The germline V gene has CDR1 SGHNT and CDR2 YENEEA. CDR3 length: 15 amino acids. Trimming left V 1 base short and J 1 base short, with 11 bases between. The CDR3: CASSLAADRSYEQYF. The CDR3 DNA sequence: TGTGCCAGCAGCTTAGCAGCGGACAGATCCTACGAGCAGTACTTC. The variable domain in full, completed from reference TRBV11-3 and TRBJ2-7, reads EAGVVQSPRYKIIEKKQPVAFWCNPISGHNTLYWYLQNLGQGPELLIRYENEEAVDDSQLPKDRFSAERLKGVDSTLKIQPAELGDSAVYLCASSLAADRSYEQYFGPGTRLTVT.

The chain joins TRBV27 to TRBJ1-5; the match to TRBD1 covers 10 bases. The CDR3 length is 17 residues. The V and J ends lost 5 bases and 6 bases, in that order; junction bases with no gene match: 13. Germline loops: CDR1 MNHEY, CDR2 SMNVEV (reference sequence). Here the CDR3 DNA reads TGTGCCAGCAGTAGTAGTGACAGGGGGCCGGTGCGTCAGCCCCAGCATTTT. This encodes CASSSSDRGPVRQPQHF.

This rearrangement joins TRBV5-3 to TRBJ1-2; D is undetermined. TRBV5-3 falls under the ORF class, with uncertain function. The CDR3 runs to 13 residues. V lost 4 bases and J lost 5, with 12 bases in between. CDR3 nucleotide sequence: TGTGCCAGAAGCCCGGGCAAGGTATATGGCTACACCTTC. It is translated as CARSPGKVYGYTF.

The V gene is TRBV11-2, the J gene TRBJ1-1; no reliable D call. CDR3 size: 15 residues. V was trimmed by 0 bases and J by 3 bases, leaving 11 bases between them. CDR1 and CDR2 from the germline V gene are SGHAT and FQNNGV. The DNA of the CDR3 is TGTGCCAGCAGCTTAGATCCCCACACTGACACTGAAGCTTTCTTT. Its translation: CASSLDPHTDTEAFF.